The 8 T cell receptor beta chains listed next were all sequenced from one sample in a study of immune evolution from preneoplasia to lung adenocarcinoma. The table came from immunoSEQ multiplex PCR; TCRdb's copy has only in-frame clones and leaves some out. Among approximately 4,000 clones listed, just over 85% were seen once. Sequencing was done on a sample of FFPE minimally invasive lung adenocarcinoma tissue. The source of these receptors is an older donor with lung adenocarcinoma.

The DNA for the CDR3 is TGTGCCAGCAGCTTTTCCCAGGGGAGCGTTGGCTACACCTTC. Its translation: CASSFSQGSVGYTF. This rearrangement joins TRBV7-9 to TRBJ1-2; TRBD1 might be the D (6 bases). From germline, CDR1 is SEHNR and CDR2 FQNEAQ (reference sequence). The CDR3 has 14 amino acids. V gave up 3 bases and J gave up 7 bases, with 15 bases separating them. The entire variable domain, with the rest obtained from reference TRBV7-9 and TRBJ1-2, is as follows: DTGVSQNPRHKITKRGQNVTFRCDPISEHNRLYWYRQTLGQGPEFLTYFQNEAQLEKSRLLSDRFSAERPKGSFSTLEIQRTEQGDSAMYLCASSFSQGSVGYTFGSGTRLTVV.

DNA for the CDR3: TGTGCCAGCAGTGTAGTGGGCTACGAGCAGTACTTC. Protein sequence: CASSVVGYEQYF. J is TRBJ2-7 and V is TRBV6-4; D is undetermined. V was pared by 4 bases and J by 3 bases, with 7 bases between. The germline V gene has CDR1 MRHNA and CDR2 SNTAGT. The CDR3 runs 12 residues.

This chain links TRBV10-3 with TRBJ2-7; D not certain. There are 12 residues in the CDR3. V dropped 3 bases and J dropped 3 bases, with 6 bases sitting between them. CDR1 is ENHRY, CDR2 SYGVKD, per germline. The CDR3 loop reads CAISDGSYEQYF. CDR3 nucleotide sequence: TGTGCCATCAGTGATGGTAGCTACGAGCAGTACTTC.

This clone was seen more than once but under ten times. The CDR3 nucleotides read TGCGCCAGCAGCCAAGATATTTGGGCCACGGCTTTACCCAATGAGCAGTTCTTC. As protein: CASSQDIWATALPNEQFF. The chain links TRBV4-1 to TRBJ2-1, with D unclear. This CDR3 has 18 residues. Between the trimmed V and J ends, which lost 0 bases and 6 bases, there was a span of 21 bases. The V gene's germline CDR1 is MGHRA and CDR2 YSYEKL.

The chain couples TRBV7-3 to TRBJ2-2; 14 bases are shared with TRBD2. Germline values: CDR1 SGHTA, CDR2 FQGTGA. J lost 3 bases, V lost 4 bases, and 7 bases had no gene match. CDR3 length: 18 residues. DNA for the CDR3: TGTGCCAGCAGCTCCCGACTAGCGGGAGGGACAGACACCGGGGAGCTGTTTTTT. It codes for CASSSRLAGGTDTGELFF.

The chain is built from TRBV19 and TRBJ1-5; no clear D. V lost 5 bases and J 4 bases, leaving 6 bases between the germline ends. The germline V gene has CDR1 LNHDA and CDR2 SQIVND (reference sequence). The CDR3 consists of 12 residues. The CDR3: CASSVGNQPQHF. Here the CDR3 DNA reads TGTGCCAGTAGTGTGGGAAATCAGCCCCAGCATTTT.

The chain uses TRBV7-9 and TRBJ2-7; no reliable D call. Deletions cut 6 bases from V and 6 bases from J, with 12 bases between. The CDR3 is 12 amino acids. Germline V CDR1 and CDR2: SEHNR, FQNEAQ (reference sequence). The CDR3 nucleotides are TGTGCCAGCAGTACCGGTTACTCCGAGCAGTACTTC. Translated: CASSTGYSEQYF.

V usage is TRBV27 and J usage is TRBJ1-5; possibly TRBD1 for D (6 bases). The V gene lost 5 bases and the J gene lost 5 bases, with 22 bases spanning the gap. The CDR3 covers 17 residues. CDR1 is MNHEY, CDR2 SMNVEV, per germline (reference sequence). The DNA of the CDR3 is TGTGCCAGCAGTCTCACCGGTGGAGGGGGAATGCATCAGCCCCAGCATTTT. As protein: CASSLTGGGGMHQPQHF.